Listed here are 28 T cell receptor beta chains from one sample, sequenced in a study of T cell changes during pregnancy in multiple sclerosis. The data were produced by immunoSEQ multiplex PCR, yet TCRdb's version contains in-frame clones alone and is incomplete. The top ten clones hold 1.5% to 2.5% of a sample with some 96,000 clones, roughly 90% of them seen once. The sequencing here drew on peripheral blood, taken after pregnancy. All receptors come from a female donor with multiple sclerosis, enrolled in a pregnancy study.

The V and J genes are TRBV6-5 and TRBJ2-7, with D unresolved. Germline V CDR1 and CDR2: MNHEY, SVGAGI. This CDR3 comprises 16 residues. V shed 0 bases and J shed 2 bases, with 14 bases lying between them. The CDR3 spells CASSYSLGATTYEQYF. CDR3 DNA sequence: TGTGCCAGCAGTTACTCCCTTGGAGCCACTACCTACGAGCAGTACTTC.

The V and J genes are TRBV4-1 and TRBJ1-1; 7 bases fit TRBD1. Germline V lookup: CDR1 MGHRA, CDR2 YSYEKL. This CDR3 contains 15 residues. The V and J ends lost 3 bases and 1 base, in that order; junction bases with no gene match: 5. CDR3 in DNA: TGCGCCAGCAGCCAGCCGACAGGGAGGAACACTGAAGCTTTCTTT. Its translation is CASSQPTGRNTEAFF.

The V call is TRBV5-6, the J call TRBJ1-2, with TRBD1 matching 8 bases. The germline gives CDR1 SGHDT, CDR2 YYEEEE. CDR3 length: 14 residues. The junction had 11 bases not matched to a gene; V was cut back by 5 bases and J by 8 bases. DNA of the CDR3: TGTGCCAGCAGTGAACTGACGGACAGGGACGGCTACACCTTC. Protein: CASSELTDRDGYTF.

The rearrangement uses TRBV15 and TRBJ1-5; 9 bases agree with TRBD1. Per the germline V gene, CDR1 is LNHNV and CDR2 is YYDKDF (reference sequence). Losses at the gene ends were 3 bases for V and 7 bases for J; bases not matched to a gene: 10. This CDR3 has 16 residues. CDR3 amino acids: CATSSAGTGSAQPQHF. The CDR3 bases are TGTGCCACCAGCAGTGCCGGGACAGGGTCAGCGCAGCCCCAGCATTTT.

The chain recombines TRBV9 with TRBJ1-3, with no clear D. V dropped 5 bases and J dropped 0 bases, with 18 bases sitting between them. This CDR3 spans 17 amino acids. The germline gives CDR1 SGDLS, CDR2 YYNGEE. As DNA, the CDR3 is TGTGCCAGCAGTCTTCTTGGAGGAAAAAACTCTGGAAACACCATATATTTT. It codes for CASSLLGGKNSGNTIYF.

The chain recombines TRBV2 with TRBJ1-6; TRBD1 matches 7 bases. The CDR3 is made up of 16 amino acids. Trimming cost V 7 bases and J 6 bases; bases outside gene matches: 12. Germline V gene data show CDR1 as SNHLY and CDR2 as FYNNEI. The CDR3 here is CASIPPVSGGNSPLHF. The CDR3 bases are TGTGCCAGCATCCCCCCGGTTTCAGGGGGTAATTCACCCCTCCACTTT. The entire variable domain, with the rest obtained from reference TRBV2 and TRBJ1-6, is as follows: EPEVTQTPSHQVTQMGQEVILRCVPISNHLYFYWYRQILGQKVEFLVSFYNNEISEKSEIFDDQFSVERPDGSNFTLKIRSTKLEDSAMYFCASIPPVSGGNSPLHFGNGTRLTVT.

V and J are TRBV7-6 and TRBJ2-3; 10 bases map to TRBD1. This CDR3 spans 16 amino acids. Germline CDR1 SGHVS, CDR2 FNYEAQ. J gave up 4 bases and V 5 bases, and 9 bases lay outside the gene matches. This CDR3 reads CASSRIGTGAADTQYF. The CDR3 nucleotides are TGTGCCAGCAGCCGCATAGGGACAGGGGCCGCAGATACGCAGTATTTT.

This chain joins TRBV5-1 and TRBJ1-2; possibly TRBD1 for D (6 bases). Per the germline V gene, CDR1 is SGHRS and CDR2 is YFSETQ. This CDR3 has 13 residues. Trimming cost V 2 bases and J 2 bases, with 7 bases left between them. Here the CDR3 DNA reads TGCGCCAGCAGCTTCGACAGGAACTATGGCTACACCTTC. Its protein product is CASSFDRNYGYTF.

This rearrangement joins TRBV28 to TRBJ2-2; 7 bases match TRBD1. Looked up from germline, CDR1 is MDHEN and CDR2 is SYDVKM. There are 15 residues in the CDR3. J lost 1 base, V lost 10 bases, and 9 bases had no gene match. CDR3 DNA: TGTGCCATCAGAACCGGGACAGTGAACACCGGGGAGCTGTTTTTT. Encoded protein: CAIRTGTVNTGELFF.

The V gene is TRBV7-3, the J gene TRBJ2-6; D might be TRBD1 (6 bases). CDR3 size: 17 residues. V was clipped by 0 bases and J by 1 base, with 10 bases between them. Germline V gene lookup returns CDR1 SGHTA and CDR2 FQGTGA. The CDR3 loop is CASSLTGGGSGANVLTF. CDR3 nucleotide sequence: TGTGCCAGCAGCTTAACAGGGGGTGGGTCTGGGGCCAACGTCCTGACTTTC.

The J gene is TRBJ2-6, the V gene TRBV5-1; tentative D call: TRBD2 (5 bases). Trimming took off 0 bases at V and 1 base at J, with 17 bases between the two ends. The CDR3 runs to 19 residues. Looked up from germline, CDR1 is SGHRS and CDR2 is YFSETQ. The CDR3 DNA is TGCGCCAGCAGCTTGGAGTGGGGAGTGGGCAGGTCTGGGGCCAACGTCCTGACTTTC. This encodes CASSLEWGVGRSGANVLTF.

This sequence joins TRBV7-2 and TRBJ1-1, with 10 bases that match TRBD1. This CDR3 is 18 amino acids long. The J segment lost 3 bases and the V segment lost 5 bases, leaving 15 bases of the junction unmatched. Looked up from germline, CDR1 is SGHTA and CDR2 is FQGNSA. The CDR3 nucleotides are TGTGCCAGCAGCCCCAAGTGGGACAGGGGCGTTGGGTACACTGAAGCTTTCTTT. Protein: CASSPKWDRGVGYTEAFF.

In this sample, this clone turned up a few times. V and J are TRBV18 and TRBJ2-3, with D unclear. The CDR3 consists of 13 residues. With 0 bases removed from V and 3 bases from J, the gap between germline ends came to 4 bases. Germline V gene sequence: CDR1 KGHSH, CDR2 LQKENI. CDR3 in DNA: TGTGCCAGCTCACCACCGTCTACAGATACGCAGTATTTT. Protein product: CASSPPSTDTQYF.

The genes are TRBV5-4 and TRBJ2-7; 10 bases line up with TRBD1. The CDR3 loop spans 13 amino acids. V trimming: 4 bases; J trimming: 5 bases; junction bases outside the gene matches: 3. Germline V gene lookup returns CDR1 SGHNT and CDR2 YYREEE (reference sequence). CDR3 in DNA: TGTGCCAGCAGCCAAGGGACAGGGGACGAGCAGTACTTC. It specifies CASSQGTGDEQYF.

J is TRBJ1-4 and V is TRBV27; the D gene is possibly TRBD1 (6 bases). V lost 2 bases, J lost 2 bases, and 12 bases lay in between. Germline CDR1 MNHEY, CDR2 SMNVEV (reference sequence). CDR3 length: 16 amino acids. The CDR3 bases are TGTGCCAGCAGTTTAAATACAGGGTGGACTAATGAAAAACTGTTTTTT. Its protein is CASSLNTGWTNEKLFF.

The chain uses TRBV29-1 and TRBJ2-1, with TRBD2 matching over 9 bases. Trimming took 2 bases from V and 3 from J; bases not matched to a gene: 2. The germline V gene has CDR1 SQVTM and CDR2 ANQGSEA. The CDR3 totals 14 residues. The CDR3 coding sequence is TGCAGCGTTGAACCTAGCGGGATCTACAATGAGCAGTTCTTC. The encoded protein is CSVEPSGIYNEQFF.

For the CDR3, the DNA is TGTGCCAGCAGTGAATCCTTCTATGGCTACACCTTC. Protein: CASSESFYGYTF. The gene calls are TRBV2 and TRBJ1-2; D not certain. V lost 2 bases and J lost 4, with 5 bases in between. Germline V lookup: CDR1 SNHLY, CDR2 FYNNEI. The length of the CDR3 is 12 residues.

V is TRBV6-5 and J is TRBJ1-3; D unresolved. The germline CDR1 and CDR2 sequences are MNHEY and SVGAGI. The CDR3 is 16 residues long. Trimming shortened V by 2 bases and J by 2 bases, and 13 bases separated the two germline ends. The CDR3 coding sequence is TGTGCCAGCAGTTACACCCCGGGAATGGCTGGAAACACCATATATTTT. It codes for CASSYTPGMAGNTIYF.

This clone showed up just once. The V gene is TRBV27, the J gene TRBJ1-6; D unclear. Deletions cut 2 bases from V and 9 bases from J, with 17 bases between. The CDR3 is 16 residues long. Germline lookup yields CDR1 MNHEY and CDR2 SMNVEV (reference sequence). CDR3 amino acids: CASSLNLSGHGSPLHF. The CDR3 DNA follows: TGTGCCAGCAGTTTAAACTTGTCAGGCCATGGTTCACCCCTCCACTTT.

This chain connects TRBV27 to TRBJ2-3; D is unclear. Per the germline V gene, CDR1 is MNHEY and CDR2 is SMNVEV (reference sequence). The CDR3 consists of 12 residues. V gave up 5 bases and J gave up 4 bases, with 7 bases separating them. In nucleotides, the CDR3 is TGTGCCAGCAGTCCCCCCGCAGATACGCAGTATTTT. Its translation is CASSPPADTQYF.

This clone was recorded only once. The chain has TRBV5-1 and TRBJ2-7, with a tentative D call TRBD2 (6 bases). The V end lost 4 bases, the J end lost 1 base, and 12 bases lay between the germline ends. Germline-derived CDR1 and CDR2 are SGHRS and YFSETQ. The CDR3 has 14 residues. The CDR3 loop is CASSPQRVSYEQYF. The CDR3 bases are TGCGCCAGCAGCCCTCAGCGGGTATCCTACGAGCAGTACTTC.

The chain couples TRBV28 to TRBJ2-1; TRBD1 might be the D (6 bases). The V gene's germline CDR1 is MDHEN and CDR2 SYDVKM. V was trimmed by 6 bases and J by 14 bases, leaving 20 bases between them. This CDR3 contains 13 residues. The CDR3 bases are TGTGCCAGCAGCCGCGACCAAACAGGGAAGGAGTTCTTC. This gives the protein CASSRDQTGKEFF.

The chain combines TRBV27 with TRBJ2-3; TRBD2 aligns across 7 bases. CDR3 length: 14 residues. V trimming: 10 bases; J trimming: 4 bases; junction bases outside the gene matches: 11. From germline, CDR1 is MNHEY and CDR2 SMNVEV (reference sequence). The CDR3 nucleotides are TGTGCCATCTCAAGGAGCGGGACTCCAGATACGCAGTATTTT. It is translated as CAISRSGTPDTQYF.

This chain connects TRBV19 to TRBJ1-1; D call uncertain. The CDR3 is 13 amino acids. The germline CDR1 and CDR2 sequences are LNHDA and SQIVND (reference sequence). V lost 1 base to trimming and J lost 5 bases, with 8 bases between them. CDR3 DNA sequence: TGTGCCAGTAGTATAGTGGCAGAAACTGAAGCTTTCTTT. Amino acids: CASSIVAETEAFF.

The chain is built from TRBV30 and TRBJ1-2; TRBD1 is a possible D gene (6 bases). The CDR3 totals 13 residues. V lost 4 bases to trimming and J lost 6 bases, with 15 bases between them. The germline gives CDR1 GTSNPN, CDR2 SVGIG (reference sequence). The CDR3 DNA sequence: TGTGCCTGGACTGCGGGAGGGGGGCATGGCTACACCTTC. Amino acids: CAWTAGGGHGYTF.

The V and J genes are TRBV30 and TRBJ1-1; D uncertain. This CDR3 is built from 13 residues. Trimming took 0 bases from V and 1 from J, leaving 6 bases between them. The germline V gene encodes CDR1 GTSNPN and CDR2 SVGIG (reference sequence). This CDR3 reads CAWSVNRNTEAFF. CDR3 nucleotides: TGTGCCTGGAGTGTTAACAGGAACACTGAAGCTTTCTTT.

The genes are TRBV4-1 and TRBJ1-1; D gene uncertain. Trimming removed 3 bases from V and 5 bases from J, with 13 bases in between. Germline CDR1 reads MGHRA; CDR2 reads YSYEKL. The CDR3 has 14 residues. CDR3 bases: TGCGCCAGCAGCCACCGGACTGAAGTAACTGAAGCTTTCTTT. Its protein is CASSHRTEVTEAFF.

The chain employs TRBV7-8 and TRBJ1-2, with 8 positions matching TRBD1. J was trimmed by 6 bases and V by 5 bases; bases with no gene match: 14. The CDR3 loop spans 16 amino acids. From germline, CDR1 is SGHVS and CDR2 FQNEAQ. CDR3 bases: TGTGCCAGCAGCCCGACCCGGACAGGGTACTCTCATGGCTACACCTTC. Amino acid sequence: CASSPTRTGYSHGYTF.